This T cell receptor (beta chain) was sequenced during a study of PD-1 blockade in classical Hodgkin lymphoma. General study results and limits: It was reported that newly diagnosed patients had less baseline TCR diversity than healthy donors.

Sequencing was performed with immunoSEQ multiplex PCR; in TCRdb, only in-frame clones are kept and a portion is missing. The sample has some 20,000 clones, around 82% seen once; the top ten hold about 20%. Time point meaning: cycle 4 day 1 (C4D1), after 6 weeks of nivolumab. Every patient relapsed after autologous stem cell transplantation, and brentuximab vedotin exposure varied. The best responses consisted of complete response, partial response or progressive disease. The CDR3 has 14 amino acids. Germline V lookup: CDR1 MNHEY, CDR2 SMNVEV (reference sequence). V gave up 4 bases and J gave up 7 bases; unmatched junction bases: 9. This clone occurred a few times. Its matching antigen is unknown.

V usage is TRBV27 and J usage is TRBJ2-5, with 7 nucleotides matching TRBD1. The source was peripheral blood mononuclear cells (PBMCs), collected before the fourth cycle of nivolumab. The source of this sequence is a human donor with classical Hodgkin lymphoma. CDR3 protein: CASSSTTGVGTQYF. The DNA for the CDR3 is TGTGCCAGCAGTTCCACAACAGGGGTTGGGACCCAGTACTTC.